The TCR beta chain under discussion was sequenced for a study of blood T cell repertoires in COVID-19. The assay was immunoSEQ multiplex PCR, and TCRdb's table has in-frame clones only and misses some. The table shows 68,000 or so clones, with roughly 90% occurring only once. The junction had 3 bases not matched to a gene; V was cut back by 8 bases and J by 3 bases. CDR3 length: 13 amino acids. Germline V gene lookup returns CDR1 LGHDT and CDR2 YNNKEL (reference sequence). This clonotype was sampled from a man between 65 and 85 years old with active or convalescent COVID-19. V gene TRBV3-1 (or the pseudogene TRBV3-2) combines with J gene TRBJ2-2, with 7 positions matching TRBD2. Sequences were obtained from peripheral blood. CDR3 residues: CASSAGYTGELFF. The CDR3 DNA reads TGTGCCAGCTCAGCGGGGTACACCGGGGAGCTGTTTTTT.